These 24 T cell receptor beta chains share one sample of origin, sequenced in a study of T cell responses to AZD1222 COVID-19 vaccine. Profiled with immunoSEQ multiplex PCR; TCRdb holds only in-frame clones, not every one. The table has over 100,000 clones, around 82% seen once; the top ten hold around 15%. Specimen: peripheral blood, collected on day 0 of AZD1222 vaccination. The receptor set was obtained from an adult in good health.

The rearrangement joins TRBV6-5 to TRBJ2-1; D may be TRBD1 (6 bases). V lost 7 bases and J 5 bases, leaving 15 bases between the germline ends. CDR3 length: 14 amino acids. Germline CDR1 MNHEY, CDR2 SVGAGI. The CDR3 DNA follows: TGTGCCAGCAAAGGCGAGACAGGACACAATGAGCAGTTCTTC. Protein: CASKGETGHNEQFF.

This clone has more than one count but fewer than ten. The chain combines TRBV11-2 with TRBJ2-7, with 8 bases matching TRBD1. The junction had 12 bases not matched to a gene; V was cut back by 2 bases and J by 3 bases. Germline V gene sequence: CDR1 SGHAT, CDR2 FQNNGV. The CDR3 consists of 17 residues. The CDR3 nucleotides are TGTGCCAGCAGCTTATTAGGTGCCGGGACAGGCTTCTACGAGCAGTACTTC. Translation: CASSLLGAGTGFYEQYF.

This sequence joins TRBV15 and TRBJ1-1; D gene unclear. The CDR3 is 12 residues long. Trimming took off 4 bases at V and 6 bases at J, with 9 bases between the two ends. The germline CDR1 and CDR2 sequences are LNHNV and YYDKDF (reference sequence). CDR3 amino acids: CATSKDGPEAFF. DNA of the CDR3: TGTGCCACCAGCAAAGATGGCCCTGAAGCTTTCTTT.

The V and J genes are TRBV24-1 and TRBJ2-1, with 13 positions matching TRBD2. The CDR3 has 17 amino acids. Germline values: CDR1 KGHDR, CDR2 SFDVKD. The trim removed 3 bases at V and 13 bases at J, leaving 14 bases unmatched. CDR3 DNA: TGTGCCACCAGTGATCCTACCGGGACTAGCGGGAAGACATCTCAGTTCTTC. Amino acid sequence: CATSDPTGTSGKTSQFF.

The chain couples TRBV3-1 (or the pseudogene TRBV3-2) to TRBJ2-7; 8 bases are a match to TRBD1. Trimming cost V 0 bases and J 3 bases; bases outside gene matches: 4. The CDR3 consists of 15 residues. CDR1 LGHDT and CDR2 YNNKEL come from the germline V gene (reference sequence). CDR3 DNA sequence: TGTGCCAGCAGCCAAGAACGAGACAGGGGCTACGAGCAGTACTTC. Translated: CASSQERDRGYEQYF.

This clone was detected a few times. The V gene is TRBV7-9, the J gene TRBJ1-3; the D is unclear. Trimming shortened V by 6 bases and J by 0 bases, and 15 bases separated the two germline ends. Germline CDR1 SEHNR, CDR2 FQNEAQ (reference sequence). The CDR3 has 16 amino acids. CDR3 amino acids: CASSSIVGDSGNTIYF. The CDR3 DNA is TGTGCCAGCAGTTCAATCGTTGGGGACTCTGGAAACACCATATATTTT.

J is TRBJ2-3 and V is TRBV27; D is possibly TRBD1 or TRBD2 (5 bases each). Trimming removed 4 bases at V and 0 bases at J, with 11 bases between. Germline CDR1 MNHEY, CDR2 SMNVEV (reference sequence). This CDR3 comprises 15 residues. CDR3 bases: TGTGCCAGCAGTTCCCGGGACCTGAGCACAGATACGCAGTATTTT. This translates into CASSSRDLSTDTQYF.

The V and J genes are TRBV27 and TRBJ1-2; 8 nucleotides agree with TRBD1. CDR1 and CDR2 from the germline V gene are MNHEY and SMNVEV (reference sequence). The ends lost 0 bases at V and 4 bases at J; junction bases unmatched: 4. This CDR3 contains 15 residues. This chain's CDR3 is CASSLSRTGSYGYTF. In DNA, the CDR3 is TGTGCCAGCAGTTTATCGAGGACAGGGTCCTATGGCTACACCTTC.

This clone was observed a single time. The chain employs TRBV6-5 and TRBJ1-1; the D gene is possibly TRBD1 (5 bases). The CDR3 runs 14 residues. Germline V CDR1 and CDR2: MNHEY, SVGAGI. The V gene lost 6 bases and the J gene lost 4 bases, with 15 bases spanning the gap. The CDR3 spells CASRPSGGSTEAFF. CDR3 DNA sequence: TGTGCCAGCAGACCTTCTGGGGGGAGCACTGAAGCTTTCTTT.

The J gene is TRBJ2-3, the V gene TRBV13; D is perhaps TRBD2 (5 bases). The CDR3 sequence is 13 residues long. Trimming stripped 2 bases from V and 7 bases from J, with 10 bases between. In germline, CDR1 is PRHDT, CDR2 FYEKMQ (reference sequence). In DNA, the CDR3 is TGTGCCAGCAGCTTAAGAGGGTCACATACGCAGTATTTT. This sequence encodes CASSLRGSHTQYF.

V usage is TRBV28 and J usage is TRBJ1-5; TRBD1 matches 9 bases. The trim removed 6 bases at V and 6 bases at J, leaving 0 bases unmatched. CDR1 and CDR2 (germline): MDHEN, SYDVKM. The CDR3 consists of 12 residues. The CDR3: CASRTGGQPQHF. In DNA, the CDR3 is TGTGCCAGCAGGACAGGGGGTCAGCCCCAGCATTTT.

The rearrangement uses TRBV6-5 and TRBJ1-3; unclear D gene. Germline CDR1 is MNHEY and CDR2 is SVGAGI. The V end lost 8 bases, the J end lost 4 bases, and 9 bases lay between the germline ends. The CDR3 extends over 12 amino acids. The CDR3 region has the DNA TGTGCCAGCTGGCGGACGGGAAACACCATATATTTT. Translating gives CASWRTGNTIYF.

This rearrangement joins TRBV27 to TRBJ2-7; no firm D call. V shed 2 bases and J shed 2 bases, with 13 bases lying between them. This CDR3 has 15 amino acids. CDR1 is MNHEY and CDR2 is SMNVEV in the germline V gene (reference sequence). The CDR3 here is CASSLVWDPTYEQYF. CDR3 DNA: TGTGCCAGCAGTTTAGTTTGGGATCCCACCTACGAGCAGTACTTC.

The CDR3 sequence is CASSNGQGRNQPQHF. The CDR3 DNA sequence: TGTGCCAGCAGTAATGGACAGGGGAGAAATCAGCCCCAGCATTTT. V and J are TRBV6-5 and TRBJ1-5; 9 nucleotides match TRBD1. Germline CDR1 MNHEY, CDR2 SVGAGI. This CDR3 is built from 15 residues. V dropped 5 bases and J dropped 4; count of bases not matched to a gene: 6.

Comment on this clone: At one end, the junction sequence differs from germline, possibly due to a read error. This sequence joins TRBV20-1 and TRBJ2-1; the match to TRBD2 covers 7 bases. The germline CDR1 and CDR2 sequences are DFQATT and SNEGSKA (reference sequence). The CDR3 is 11 residues long. CDR3 sequence: CSARGGGRGVF. CDR3 DNA: TGCAGTGCTAGAGGGGGGGGACGAGGTGTCTTC.

CDR3 coding DNA: TGTGCCAGCAGTTTACCCTGGAATTCACCCCTCCACTTT. It encodes CASSLPWNSPLHF. V gene TRBV28 combines with J gene TRBJ1-6; D remains unclear. The V end was cut by 2 bases, the J end by 7 bases, with 6 bases between. The CDR3 extends over 13 amino acids. The germline CDR1 and CDR2 sequences are MDHEN and SYDVKM.

The CDR3 DNA is TGTGCCAGCAGTATAAGGGACGGCACCTACGAGCAGTACTTC. Translation: CASSIRDGTYEQYF. This chain uses TRBV2 with TRBJ2-7; D tentatively fits TRBD1 or TRBD2 (5 bases each). The germline CDR1 and CDR2 sequences are SNHLY and FYNNEI. The CDR3 is made up of 14 amino acids. Between the trimmed V and J ends, which lost 5 bases and 2 bases, there was a span of 13 bases.

The chain links TRBV20-1 to TRBJ2-7, with TRBD2 matching 7 bases. CDR1 and CDR2 from the germline V gene are DFQATT and SNEGSKA (reference sequence). This CDR3 has 10 residues. The CDR3: CSGGNYEQYF. DNA for the CDR3: TGCAGCGGGGGGAATTACGAGCAGTACTTC.

This clone was picked up one time. This chain links TRBV2 with TRBJ2-3, with D unclear. This CDR3 spans 12 amino acids. V lost 4 bases and J 7 bases, leaving 9 bases between the germline ends. Germline V gene sequence: CDR1 SNHLY, CDR2 FYNNEI. The CDR3, as DNA: TGTGCCAGCAGTGTATCCCGCCATACGCAGTATTTT. Protein sequence: CASSVSRHTQYF.

This chain joins TRBV21-1 and TRBJ1-2; the tabulated D call, TRBD1, remains unverified against the DNA. TRBV21-1 is a pseudogene segment. CDR3 length: 15 amino acids. The CDR3 sequence: CASAETGLVNYGYTF. The CDR3 nucleotides are TGTGCCAGCGCGGAGACAGGGTTGGTTAACTATGGCTACACCTTC.

This chain connects TRBV30 to TRBJ1-4; a weak D match, TRBD1 (6 bases). The V gene's germline CDR1 is GTSNPN and CDR2 SVGIG (reference sequence). The CDR3 contains 12 residues. V was pared by 0 bases and J by 10 bases, with 9 bases between. CDR3 amino acids: CAWSVQGGKLFF. In DNA form, the CDR3 reads TGTGCCTGGAGTGTACAGGGAGGAAAACTGTTTTTT.

The chain recombines TRBV5-1 with TRBJ2-3, with D maybe TRBD1 (6 bases). The V end lost 7 bases, the J end lost 9 bases, and 12 bases lay between the germline ends. The CDR3 consists of 11 residues. In germline, CDR1 is SGHRS, CDR2 YFSETQ. Written as DNA, the CDR3 is TGCGCCAGCGGGGACATTAGCACGCAGTATTTT. Its translation: CASGDISTQYF.

There are a few counts of this clone. The chain uses TRBV6-2 or TRBV6-3 and TRBJ1-5, with D perhaps TRBD1 (6 bases). The CDR3 contains 15 residues. CDR1 MNHEY and CDR2 SVGEGT come from the germline V gene. V was shortened by 2 bases and J by 2 bases, with 10 bases between the two germline ends. CDR3 bases: TGTGCCAGCAGTTACCGGGCAGGGGGCAATCAGCCCCAGCATTTT. Its translation is CASSYRAGGNQPQHF.

The table lists this clone with a count of one. V usage is TRBV19 and J usage is TRBJ1-4; weak D call: TRBD1 (5 bases). In germline, CDR1 is LNHDA, CDR2 SQIVND (reference sequence). V dropped 4 bases and J dropped 4 bases, with 16 bases sitting between them. The CDR3 length is 16 residues. CDR3 in DNA: TGTGCCAGTAGTAGACGGGACCAGGGTCGTAATGAAAAACTGTTTTTT. Its protein product is CASSRRDQGRNEKLFF. Drawing the rest from reference TRBV19 and TRBJ1-4, the complete variable domain is DGGITQSPKYLFRKEGQNVTLSCEQNLNHDAMYWYRQDPGQGLRLIYYSQIVNDFQKGDIAEGYSVSREKKESFPLTVTSAQKNPTAFYLCASSRRDQGRNEKLFFGSGTQLSVL.